A selection of T cell receptor beta chains follows, all from one sample in a study of blood T cell repertoires in COVID-19. The table came from immunoSEQ multiplex PCR; TCRdb's copy has only in-frame clones and leaves some out. Here the sample spans about 97,000 clones, around 87% being singletons. Sequencing was performed on peripheral blood. The origin of the receptors is a woman between 25 and 40 years old with acute or convalescent COVID-19. Each CDR3 is given with its conserved first and last residue. A D gene is named only where the DNA matches it firmly. Not all rows give a size; the values are once, few, many and, for expanded clones, a class.

v_call	clone_size	j_call	d_call	cdr3_nt	cdr3_aa
TRBV3-1/TRBV3-2	.	TRBJ1-3	.	TGTGCCAGCAGCCAAGAGAGGGCAGGGGTCTCTGGAAACACCATATATTTT	CASSQERAGVSGNTIYF
TRBV7-9	.	TRBJ1-5	.	TGTGCCAGCAGCACAGGTTACAATCAGCCCCAGCATTTT	CASSTGYNQPQHF
TRBV5-1	few	TRBJ2-7	.	TGCGCCAGCAGCTCAAGATTAGGGGTCCGCTCCTACGAGCAGTACTTC	CASSSRLGVRSYEQYF
TRBV5-1	.	TRBJ1-6	.	TGCGCCAGCAGGGCACAGGGATCGAATTCACCCCTCCACTTT	CASRAQGSNSPLHF
TRBV11-2	.	TRBJ2-7	.	TGTGCCAGCAGCTTTGGGACTTCTCCAACTCACTACGAGCAGTACTTC	CASSFGTSPTHYEQYF
TRBV28	.	TRBJ1-6	.	TGTGCCAGCAGTCGACTGGATTCACCCCTCCACTTT	CASSRLDSPLHF
TRBV20-1	.	TRBJ1-6	.	TGCAGTGCTAGTGATGAGAATCCTACCTATAATTCACCCCTCCACTTT	CSASDENPTYNSPLHF
TRBV10-3	.	TRBJ2-7	TRBD1	TGTGCCATCATGACAGGGGGGCCCACCTACGAGCAGTACTTC	CAIMTGGPTYEQYF
TRBV19	.	TRBJ1-2	TRBD1	TGTGCCAGTAGTGTACAGGGGAGGAACTATGGCTACACCTTC	CASSVQGRNYGYTF
TRBV14	.	TRBJ1-1	.	TGTGCCAGCAGCCAGGCAGGGAGGTACACTGAAGCTTTCTTT	CASSQAGRYTEAFF
TRBV2	.	TRBJ1-1	.	TGTGCCAGCAGAAGTCGACAGGATCACACTGAAGCTTTCTTT	CASRSRQDHTEAFF